The T cell receptor (beta chain) under discussion was sequenced for a study of blood T cell repertoires in COVID-19. The overall study: The analysed material was cDNA or gDNA that came from T cells, B-cell-depleted T cells, or PBMCs.

One Seattle source followed patients from active infection through their disease course. The CDR3 consists of 14 residues. Per germline, CDR1 LGHDT and CDR2 YNNKEL (reference sequence). With V trimmed by 1 base and J by 8 bases, 7 bases remained unmatched. Clones were read by immunoSEQ multiplex PCR, and TCRdb kept only the in-frame ones, dropping some. This sample has about 280,000 clones, with approximately 86% found just once. This TCR was sampled from a woman aged 70 to 79 with COVID-19, enrolled during active disease. The rearrangement links TRBV3-1 (or the pseudogene TRBV3-2) to TRBJ1-2; TRBD1 matches 7 bases. The sequenced material came from peripheral blood. CDR3 bases: TGTGCCAGCAGCCAAGTAGAGGGGGCAGGAGGCTACACCTTC. Its protein is CASSQVEGAGGYTF.